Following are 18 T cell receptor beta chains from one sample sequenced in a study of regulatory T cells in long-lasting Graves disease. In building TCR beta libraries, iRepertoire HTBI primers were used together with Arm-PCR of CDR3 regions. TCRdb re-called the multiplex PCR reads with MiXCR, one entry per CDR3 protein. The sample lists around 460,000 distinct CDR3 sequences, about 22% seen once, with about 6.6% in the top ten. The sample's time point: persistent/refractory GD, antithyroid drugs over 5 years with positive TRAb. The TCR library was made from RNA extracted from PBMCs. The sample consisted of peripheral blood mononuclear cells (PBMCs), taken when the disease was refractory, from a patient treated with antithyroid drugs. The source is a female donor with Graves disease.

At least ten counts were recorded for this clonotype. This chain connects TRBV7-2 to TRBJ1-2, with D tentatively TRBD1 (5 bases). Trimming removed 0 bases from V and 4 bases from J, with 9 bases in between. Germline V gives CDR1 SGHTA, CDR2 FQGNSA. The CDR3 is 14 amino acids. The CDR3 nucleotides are TGTGCCAGCAGCTTAGCCAGGGCTAGCTATGGCTACACCTTC. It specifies CASSLARASYGYTF.

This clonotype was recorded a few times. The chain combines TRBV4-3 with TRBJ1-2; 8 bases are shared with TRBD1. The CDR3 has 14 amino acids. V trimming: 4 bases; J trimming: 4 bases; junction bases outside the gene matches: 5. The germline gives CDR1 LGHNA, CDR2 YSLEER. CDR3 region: CASSRDRQSYGYTF. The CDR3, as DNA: TGCGCCAGCAGCCGGGACAGGCAATCCTATGGCTACACCTTC.

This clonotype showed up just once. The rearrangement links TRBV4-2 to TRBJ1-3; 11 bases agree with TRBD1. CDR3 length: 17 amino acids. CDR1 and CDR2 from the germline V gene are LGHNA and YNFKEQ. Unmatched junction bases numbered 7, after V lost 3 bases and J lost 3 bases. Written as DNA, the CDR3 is TGTGCCAGCAGCCACCATGGACAGGGGGCAAGTGGAAACACCATATATTTT. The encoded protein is CASSHHGQGASGNTIYF.

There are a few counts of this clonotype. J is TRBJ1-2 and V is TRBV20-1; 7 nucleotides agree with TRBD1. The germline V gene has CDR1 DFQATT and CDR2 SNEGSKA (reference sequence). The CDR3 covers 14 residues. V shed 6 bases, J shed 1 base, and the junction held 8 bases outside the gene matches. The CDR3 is CSAHRQGYNYGYTF. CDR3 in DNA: TGCAGTGCACATCGACAGGGATATAACTATGGCTACACCTTC.

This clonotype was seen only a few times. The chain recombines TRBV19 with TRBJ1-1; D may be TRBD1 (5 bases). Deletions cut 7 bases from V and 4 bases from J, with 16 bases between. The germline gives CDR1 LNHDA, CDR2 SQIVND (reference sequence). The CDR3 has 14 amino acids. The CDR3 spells CASTLDIVGTEAFF. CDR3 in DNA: TGTGCCAGTACCCTGGACATCGTGGGCACTGAAGCTTTCTTT.

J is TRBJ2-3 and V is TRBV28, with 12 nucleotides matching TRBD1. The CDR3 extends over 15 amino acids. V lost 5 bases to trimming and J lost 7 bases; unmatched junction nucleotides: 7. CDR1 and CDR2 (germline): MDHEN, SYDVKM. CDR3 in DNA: TGTGCCAGCAGTCCCCCGGGACAGGGGGCGAATACGCAGTATTTT. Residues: CASSPPGQGANTQYF.

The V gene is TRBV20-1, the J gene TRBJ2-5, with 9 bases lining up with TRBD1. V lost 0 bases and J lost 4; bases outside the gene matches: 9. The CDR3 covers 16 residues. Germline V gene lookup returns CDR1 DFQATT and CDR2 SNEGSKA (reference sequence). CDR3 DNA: TGCAGTGCTAGAGATCTGCGGGACAGGGTTTTAGAGACCCAGTACTTC. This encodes CSARDLRDRVLETQYF.

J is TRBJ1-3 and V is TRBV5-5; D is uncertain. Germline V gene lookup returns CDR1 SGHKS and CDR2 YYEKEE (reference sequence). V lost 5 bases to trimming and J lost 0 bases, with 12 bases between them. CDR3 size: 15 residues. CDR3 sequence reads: CASSSGRGSGNTIYF. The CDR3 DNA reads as TGTGCCAGCAGTTCCGGCCGGGGCTCTGGAAACACCATATATTTT.

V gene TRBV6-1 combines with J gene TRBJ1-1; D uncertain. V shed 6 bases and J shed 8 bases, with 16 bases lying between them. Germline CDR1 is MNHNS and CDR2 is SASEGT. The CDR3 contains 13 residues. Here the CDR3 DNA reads TGTGCCAGCAGAAGGAACTCCGCTAGCGAAGCTTTCTTT. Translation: CASRRNSASEAFF.

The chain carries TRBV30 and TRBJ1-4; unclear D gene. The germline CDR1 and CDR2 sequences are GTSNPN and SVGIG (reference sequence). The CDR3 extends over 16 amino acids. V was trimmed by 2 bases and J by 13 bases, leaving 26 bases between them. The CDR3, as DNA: TGTGCCTGGAGTTCCAAGCGTACGTCCGTGTTGAAGGGACTGTTTTTT. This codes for CAWSSKRTSVLKGLFF.

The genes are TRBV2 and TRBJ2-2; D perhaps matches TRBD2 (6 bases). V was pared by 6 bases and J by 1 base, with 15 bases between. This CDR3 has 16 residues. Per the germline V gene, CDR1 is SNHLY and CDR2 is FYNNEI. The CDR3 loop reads CASSLTWRENTGELFF. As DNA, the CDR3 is TGTGCCAGCAGCTTAACTTGGCGGGAGAACACCGGGGAGCTGTTTTTT.

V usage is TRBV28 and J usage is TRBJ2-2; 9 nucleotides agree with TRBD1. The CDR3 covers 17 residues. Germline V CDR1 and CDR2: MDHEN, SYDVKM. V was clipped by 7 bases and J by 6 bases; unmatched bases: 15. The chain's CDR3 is CASTPTQQGARSGELFF. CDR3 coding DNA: TGTGCCAGCACCCCTACTCAACAGGGGGCCCGCTCCGGGGAGCTGTTTTTT.

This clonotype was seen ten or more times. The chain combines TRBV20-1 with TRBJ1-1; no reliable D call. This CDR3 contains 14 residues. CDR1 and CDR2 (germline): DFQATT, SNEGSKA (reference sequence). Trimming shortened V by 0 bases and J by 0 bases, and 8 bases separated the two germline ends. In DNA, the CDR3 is TGCAGTGCTAGAGATCCCCGACTGAACACTGAAGCTTTCTTT. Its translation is CSARDPRLNTEAFF.

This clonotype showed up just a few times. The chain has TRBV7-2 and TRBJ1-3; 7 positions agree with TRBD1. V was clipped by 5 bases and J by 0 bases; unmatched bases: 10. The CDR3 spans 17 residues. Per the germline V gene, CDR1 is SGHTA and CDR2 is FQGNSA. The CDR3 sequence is CASSRGGTASSGNTIYF. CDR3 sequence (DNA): TGTGCCAGCAGCCGCGGTGGGACAGCGAGCTCTGGAAACACCATATATTTT.

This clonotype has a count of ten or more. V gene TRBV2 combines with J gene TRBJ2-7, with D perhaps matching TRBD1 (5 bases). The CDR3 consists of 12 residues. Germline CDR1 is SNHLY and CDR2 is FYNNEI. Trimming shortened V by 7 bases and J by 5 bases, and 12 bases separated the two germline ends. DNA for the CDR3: TGTGCCAGCACAGGGAATTTGGACGAGCAGTACTTC. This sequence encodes CASTGNLDEQYF.

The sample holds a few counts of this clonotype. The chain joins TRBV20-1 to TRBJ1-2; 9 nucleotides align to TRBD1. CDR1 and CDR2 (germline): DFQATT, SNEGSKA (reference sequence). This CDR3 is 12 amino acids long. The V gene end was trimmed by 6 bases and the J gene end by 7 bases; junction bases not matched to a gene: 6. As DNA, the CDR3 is TGCAGTGCCCCACAGGGGGCGGGTGGCTACACCTTC. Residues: CSAPQGAGGYTF.

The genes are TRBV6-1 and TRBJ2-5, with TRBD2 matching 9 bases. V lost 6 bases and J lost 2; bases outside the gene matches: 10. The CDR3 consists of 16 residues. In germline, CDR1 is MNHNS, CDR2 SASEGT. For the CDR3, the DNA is TGTGCCAGCAGGACCCCCCTAGCGGGGCAACAAGAGACCCAGTACTTC. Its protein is CASRTPLAGQQETQYF.

CDR3 amino acids: CSVEPDQAGNTIYF. CDR3 in DNA: TGCAGCGTTGAACCGGACCAGGCTGGAAACACCATATATTTT. V usage is TRBV29-1 and J usage is TRBJ1-3; no firm D call. Trimming removed 2 bases from V and 2 bases from J, with 10 bases in between. Germline V CDR1 and CDR2: SQVTM, ANQGSEA. This CDR3 is 14 amino acids long. The full variable domain, with the rest looked up from reference TRBV29-1 and TRBJ1-3, is SAVISQKPSRDICQRGTSLTIQCQVDSQVTMMFWYRQQPGQSLTLIATANQGSEATYESGFVIDKFPISRPNLTFSTLTVSNMSPEDSSIYLCSVEPDQAGNTIYFGEGSWLTVV.